This section outlines one T cell receptor beta chain sequence together with its context. Its antigen remains unknown. The data originate from a study of CD8 T cells in ankylosing spondylitis. General study findings and limits: Within peripheral blood, clones linked to disease were CD8+ and relatively rare. Ankylosing spondylitis blood seemed to carry a telltale TCR beta motif made of under ten highly homologous variants. Some of the motif variants had earlier been found in reactive arthritis patients' fluid and blood.

J gave up 2 bases and V 5 bases, and 13 bases lay outside the gene matches. The CDR3 length is 19 residues. Germline CDR1 is MGHDK and CDR2 is SYGVNS. The TCR beta libraries were generated through quantitative 5'-RACE incorporating molecular barcodes. From the 5' RACE reads, TCRdb called clonotypes with MiXCR, one entry per CDR3 protein. The sample has 30,000 to 45,000 distinct CDR3 sequences; roughly 9.6% are singletons. The J gene is TRBJ2-7, the V gene TRBV25-1; 15 nucleotides align to TRBD2. The sequence came from a male donor with ankylosing spondylitis. The sample comprised synovial fluid, either unsorted or a sorted T cell fraction (not recorded which). CDR3 bases: TGTGCCAGCAGTCCCAAGGGACTAGCGGGAGGAGGGGTGACCTACGAGCAGTACTTC. This gives the protein CASSPKGLAGGGVTYEQYF.